The source of this TCR beta chain is a study of identical twins. This clonotype has just a few counts. One entry per CDR3 protein, called by TCRdb with MiXCR from the 5' RACE reads. The sample includes 400,000 to 650,000 distinct CDR3 sequences, about 20% seen only once; the top ten take around 1%. There are 16 residues in the CDR3. J gave up 2 bases and V 5 bases, and 9 bases lay outside the gene matches. These data were also filed under a second study, of T cells expressing NK-cell markers. Turning to that study: Anti-gamma-delta TCR antibody use in several experiments restricted sorting to alpha-beta TCR T cells.

This sequence originates from a woman in her late teens or twenties in good health. The sequenced sample consisted of CD4+ T cells sorted from blood. The chain joins TRBV12-3 or TRBV12-4 to TRBJ1-2; TRBD1 matches 9 bases. In nucleotides, the CDR3 is TGTGCCAGCAGTGGATACAGGGGGCCCTTCAACTATGGCTACACCTTC. Amino acids: CASSGYRGPFNYGYTF.